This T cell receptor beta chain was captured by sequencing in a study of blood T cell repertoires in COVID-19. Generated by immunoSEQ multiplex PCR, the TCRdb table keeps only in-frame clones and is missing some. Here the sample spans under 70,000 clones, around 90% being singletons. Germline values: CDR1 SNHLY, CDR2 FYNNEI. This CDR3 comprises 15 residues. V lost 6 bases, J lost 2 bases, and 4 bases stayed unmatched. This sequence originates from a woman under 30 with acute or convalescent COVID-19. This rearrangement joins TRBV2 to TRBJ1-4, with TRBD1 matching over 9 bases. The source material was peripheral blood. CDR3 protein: CASSRDRATNEKLFF. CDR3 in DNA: TGTGCCAGCAGCCGGGACAGGGCTACTAATGAAAAACTGTTTTTT.